A selection of T cell receptor beta chains follows, all from one sample in a study of T cell repertoires in cytomegalovirus infection. MiXCR, run by TCRdb on the reads, gives a single entry per CDR3 protein. The data contain some 100,000 distinct CDR3 sequences, more than 20% of them singletons. Sequencing was done on a sample of CD8+ T cells from PBMCs. These receptors all come from a human donor in good health (CMV status not recorded). Some clones in this sample may be carry-over from other donors' samples. Both conserved end residues are part of each CDR3. The order of the fields is V gene, D gene, J gene, clone size, CDR3 DNA, CDR3 protein. The D gene is left open where the match is weak. Clone size is shown for a subset of rows, as once, few, many or a class of expanded clone.

>TRBV7-9|-|TRBJ2-3|-
TGTGCCAGCAGCCCTAAAGCCTCTTCCACAGATACGCAGTATTTT
CASSPKASSTDTQYF
>TRBV7-2|TRBD2|TRBJ2-5|many
TGTGCCAGCATGTACGGGGGGTTGGAGACCCAGTACTTC
CASMYGGLETQYF
>TRBV28|-|TRBJ1-1|many
TGTGCCAGCTTTGCAGGGGATTTTGAAGACACTGAAGCTTTCTTT
CASFAGDFEDTEAFF
>TRBV7-9|TRBD1|TRBJ1-2|many
TGTGCCAGCAGCCAGACAGGGGTAGACTATGGCTACACCTTC
CASSQTGVDYGYTF
>TRBV7-2|TRBD1|TRBJ1-2|many
TGTGCCAGCAGCCCGGACAGGGCAGAAAACTATGGCTACACCTTC
CASSPDRAENYGYTF
>TRBV20-1|TRBD2|TRBJ2-1|-
TGCAGTGCTAGAATTCCGCGGGGGGGCCTAAATGAGCAGTTCTTC
CSARIPRGGLNEQFF
>TRBV14|-|TRBJ2-1|-
TGTGCCAGCAGCCAAGGCGGAGGTCCAGCCTGGGATGAGCAGTTCTTC
CASSQGGGPAWDEQFF
>TRBV27|-|TRBJ2-1|-
TGTGCCAGCAGTTCTACTCCCGGCGAGCAGTTCTTC
CASSSTPGEQFF
>TRBV9|TRBD1|TRBJ2-3|few
TGTGCCAGCAGCGTAGCAGGGGGAGCAGATACGCAGTATTTT
CASSVAGGADTQYF
>TRBV4-3|-|TRBJ2-7|-
TGCGCCAGCAGAGTAAGGGCAGGGTGGGGGGAGCAGTACTTC
CASRVRAGWGEQYF
>TRBV10-2|-|TRBJ2-7|-
TGCGCCAGCAGCGGTGCGATAGAGTCCTACGAGCAGTACTTC
CASSGAIESYEQYF
>TRBV12-3/TRBV12-4|-|TRBJ2-2|-
TGTGCCAGCAGTTTAGCGCCTGGCGTGGAGCTGTTTTTT
CASSLAPGVELFF
>TRBV9|-|TRBJ2-2|-
TGTGCCAGCAGCGTAGCTGAGGGGTCCGGGGAGCTGTTTTTT
CASSVAEGSGELFF
>TRBV5-4|-|TRBJ2-1|many
TGTGCCAGCAGCTTGAGCACCTTCGCCTACAATGAGCAGTTCTTC
CASSLSTFAYNEQFF
>TRBV7-9|-|TRBJ2-1|-
TGTGCCAGCAGTCCTCGGTTAGGAACCTCCTACAATGAGCAGTTCTTC
CASSPRLGTSYNEQFF
>TRBV5-6|TRBD1|TRBJ1-2|-
TGTGCCAGCAGCCTCGGGACAGAGACCGTCTATGGCTACACCTTC
CASSLGTETVYGYTF
>TRBV12-3/TRBV12-4|-|TRBJ2-7|many
TGTGCCAGCAGTTGGGGGACTGTCTACGAGCAGTACTTC
CASSWGTVYEQYF
>TRBV15|-|TRBJ1-5|-
TGTGCCACCAGCAGCGGAGCCTCTAATCAGCCCCAGCATTTT
CATSSGASNQPQHF
>TRBV11-1|-|TRBJ1-2|-
TGTGCCAGCAGCTTCGGGATTCAAGGAGGCTACACCTTC
CASSFGIQGGYTF
>TRBV7-8|TRBD1|TRBJ2-2|many
TGTGCCAGCAGCCCCCGGACAGGGCACACCGGGGAGCTGTTTTTT
CASSPRTGHTGELFF
>TRBV19|TRBD1|TRBJ1-5|few
TGTGCCAGTAGTACCGGGACAGGGGGCCCAATAAATCAGCCCCAGCATTTT
CASSTGTGGPINQPQHF
>TRBV27|-|TRBJ2-3|-
TGTGCCCCGGTTAAAACGCAGTATTTT
CAPVKTQYF
>TRBV20-1|-|TRBJ2-1|-
TGCAGTGGGGGCCTTCCCTACAATGAGCAGTTCTTC
CSGGLPYNEQFF
>TRBV3-1|TRBD2|TRBJ2-7|-
TGTGCCAGCAGCCACTCTAGCGGAGGCCCCTACGAGCAGTACTTC
CASSHSSGGPYEQYF
>TRBV7-9|-|TRBJ2-3|few
TGTGCCAGCAGCTTCTCTGACGGTTACACAGATACGCAGTATTTT
CASSFSDGYTDTQYF
>TRBV7-8|TRBD2|TRBJ2-7|many
TGTGCCAGCAGCGCGACTAGCGGTGCGTACGAGCAGTACTTC
CASSATSGAYEQYF
>TRBV6-1|-|TRBJ1-5|-
TGTGCCAGCAGTCGGGACAAACGGCCCCAGCATTTT
CASSRDKRPQHF
>TRBV6-2/TRBV6-3|-|TRBJ2-7|-
TGTGCCAGCAGTCACCAATACGAGCAGTACTTC
CASSHQYEQYF